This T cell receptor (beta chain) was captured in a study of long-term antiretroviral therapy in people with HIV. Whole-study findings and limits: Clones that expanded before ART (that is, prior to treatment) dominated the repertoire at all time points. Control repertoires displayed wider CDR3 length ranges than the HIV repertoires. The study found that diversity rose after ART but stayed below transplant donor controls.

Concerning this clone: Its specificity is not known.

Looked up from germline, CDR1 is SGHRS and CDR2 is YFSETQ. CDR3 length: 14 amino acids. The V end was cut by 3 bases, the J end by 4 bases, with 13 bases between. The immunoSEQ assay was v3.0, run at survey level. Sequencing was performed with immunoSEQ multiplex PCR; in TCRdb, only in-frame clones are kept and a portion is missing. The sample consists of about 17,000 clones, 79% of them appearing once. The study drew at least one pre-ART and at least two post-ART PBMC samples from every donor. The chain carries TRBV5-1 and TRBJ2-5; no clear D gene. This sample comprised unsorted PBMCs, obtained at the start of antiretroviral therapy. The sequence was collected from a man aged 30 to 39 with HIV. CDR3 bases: TGCGCCAGCAGCTCGTCGGCGTATGCAGAGACCCAGTACTTC. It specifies CASSSSAYAETQYF.